The 24 T cell receptor beta chains listed next were all sequenced from one sample in a study of T cells in Graves' hyperthyroidism and ophthalmopathy. Regions amplified from RNA transcripts were the TCR beta CDR3 regions. Primed by the HTBI set, a first-round RT-PCR was run on the TCR CDR3. TCRdb ran MiXCR on the multiplex PCR reads and lists one entry per CDR3 protein. This table holds roughly 840,000 distinct CDR3 sequences, approximately 40% found once. The sample taken for sequencing was blood. Source of these receptors: a man aged 18 to 30 with Graves' hyperthyroidism.

This clonotype was recorded many times. This rearrangement joins TRBV7-6 to TRBJ2-6; the D is unclear. The germline gives CDR1 SGHVS, CDR2 FNYEAQ. V gave up 4 bases and J gave up 2 bases, with 6 bases separating them. The CDR3 has 14 residues. The DNA of the CDR3 is TGTGCCAGCAGCTCCCAACCTGGGGCCAACGTCCTGACTTTC. This gives the protein CASSSQPGANVLTF.

The chain combines TRBV19 with TRBJ2-7, with 10 bases that match TRBD2. Germline CDR1 LNHDA, CDR2 SQIVND (reference sequence). J was trimmed by 1 base and V by 3 bases; bases with no gene match: 9. CDR3 length: 17 amino acids. CDR3 sequence (DNA): TGTGCCAGTAGTATTAACGATGGACTAGCGGCTTCCTACGAGCAGTACTTC. Its protein product is CASSINDGLAASYEQYF.

V and J are TRBV7-9 and TRBJ2-7, with 7 bases fitting TRBD1. Germline lookup yields CDR1 SEHNR and CDR2 FQNEAQ (reference sequence). CDR3 length: 15 residues. Trimming at V came to 5 bases and at J to 6 bases, leaving 13 bases not matched to a gene. The DNA for the CDR3 is TGTGCCAGCAGCATACTAGGACAGGCCCTCCGCGAGCAGTACTTC. This translates into CASSILGQALREQYF.

This clonotype was detected only a few times. The genes are TRBV2 and TRBJ1-2; TRBD1 matches 7 bases. This CDR3 spans 11 amino acids. With 6 bases clipped from V and 8 bases from J, the junction kept 3 bases outside the gene matches. The germline V gene has CDR1 SNHLY and CDR2 FYNNEI. This CDR3 is CASSLTGGYTF. In nucleotides, the CDR3 is TGTGCCAGCAGCTTGACAGGGGGCTACACCTTC.

In nucleotides, the CDR3 is TGTGCCAGCAGCCCCCGGGGAAATTCTGAAGCTTTCTTT. It is translated as CASSPRGNSEAFF. The chain links TRBV9 to TRBJ1-1; D not certain. Germline V lookup: CDR1 SGDLS, CDR2 YYNGEE. The CDR3 spans 13 residues. Deletions cut 4 bases from V and 6 bases from J, with 13 bases between. Variable domain in full (rest from reference TRBV9 and TRBJ1-1): DSGVTQTPKHLITATGQRVTLRCSPRSGDLSVYWYQQSLDQGLQFLIQYYNGEERAKGNILERFSAQQFPDLHSELNLSSLELGDSALYFCASSPRGNSEAFFGQGTRLTVV.

The chain has TRBV19 and TRBJ2-7; D is possibly TRBD1 (6 bases). Trimming left V 6 bases short and J 5 bases short, with 11 bases between. The length of the CDR3 is 12 residues. The germline gives CDR1 LNHDA, CDR2 SQIVND (reference sequence). The CDR3: CASRKGVDEQYF. CDR3 nucleotides: TGTGCCAGTAGGAAGGGGGTAGACGAGCAGTACTTC.

This clonotype was detected only a few times. The chain has TRBV7-2 and TRBJ2-7; 7 nucleotides line up with TRBD2. The germline gives CDR1 SGHTA, CDR2 FQGNSA. Trimming cost V 1 base and J 3 bases; bases outside gene matches: 6. This CDR3 has 15 amino acids. The CDR3, as DNA: TGTGCCAGCAGCTTAGACGGTAGCGGGTACTACGAGCAGTACTTC. Its translation is CASSLDGSGYYEQYF.

This chain connects TRBV4-2 to TRBJ1-1; unclear D gene. Trimming removed 1 base from V and 4 bases from J, with 10 bases in between. The V gene's germline CDR1 is LGHNA and CDR2 YNFKEQ. This CDR3 spans 14 amino acids. The CDR3 nucleotides are TGTGCCAGCAGCCAAGCAGGCGAATTCACTGAAGCTTTCTTT. Protein product: CASSQAGEFTEAFF.

The CDR3 sequence is CASGPGHSSYEQYF. In DNA form, the CDR3 reads TGTGCCAGCGGTCCGGGGCACAGCTCCTACGAGCAGTACTTC. The V call is TRBV13, the J call TRBJ2-7, with D perhaps matching TRBD1 or TRBD2 (5 bases each). V lost 8 bases and J 0 bases, leaving 14 bases between the germline ends. CDR1 and CDR2 (germline): PRHDT, FYEKMQ (reference sequence). There are 14 residues in the CDR3.

J is TRBJ2-7 and V is TRBV6-1, with D possibly being TRBD1 or TRBD2 (5 bases each). Per the germline V gene, CDR1 is MNHNS and CDR2 is SASEGT. The CDR3 runs to 14 residues. Trimming shortened V by 5 bases and J by 3 bases, and 14 bases separated the two germline ends. The CDR3 bases are TGTGCCAGCAGTTACTCGGGACCTAGCTACGAGCAGTACTTC. Its protein product is CASSYSGPSYEQYF.

This clonotype has at least ten counts. This chain links TRBV2 with TRBJ1-6; no reliable D call. The V gene's germline CDR1 is SNHLY and CDR2 FYNNEI. Trimming took off 6 bases at V and 2 bases at J, with 11 bases between the two ends. CDR3 length equals 15 residues. The CDR3 sequence is CASRKDGTYNSPLHF. CDR3 nucleotide sequence: TGTGCCAGCAGAAAGGACGGGACCTATAATTCACCCCTCCACTTT.

This clonotype appeared a few times. The V call is TRBV12-3 or TRBV12-4, the J call TRBJ2-7; D is undetermined. V was cut by 3 bases and J by 7 bases, with 13 bases left in between. The CDR3 consists of 13 residues. CDR3 nucleotides: TGTGCCAGCAGTTTCAGTGTGGTGGGAGAGCAGTACTTC. Its translation is CASSFSVVGEQYF.

This clonotype was seen repeatedly, ten times or more. The chain links TRBV9 to TRBJ1-1; D possibly corresponds to TRBD1 (5 bases). Germline CDR1 reads SGDLS; CDR2 reads YYNGEE. The CDR3 covers 15 residues. Trimming took off 2 bases at V and 3 bases at J, with 14 bases between the two ends. CDR3 sequence (DNA): TGTGCCAGCAGCGTTAACGCAGGGTTCGACACTGAAGCTTTCTTT. Translated: CASSVNAGFDTEAFF.

The CDR3 nucleotides read TGTGCCAGCAGTCCGTGGACAGGGGGCGATCACCAGCCCCAGCATTTT. Translated, it gives CASSPWTGGDHQPQHF. The V and J genes are TRBV11-2 and TRBJ1-5; 11 bases match TRBD1. Germline V gives CDR1 SGHAT, CDR2 FQNNGV. The CDR3 length is 16 residues. The V and J ends lost 6 bases and 7 bases, in that order; junction bases with no gene match: 11.

Ten or more counts support this clonotype. This chain connects TRBV2 to TRBJ1-3; D is uncertain. The CDR3 runs to 15 residues. Deletions cut 2 bases from V and 0 bases from J, with 8 bases between. Germline V gene sequence: CDR1 SNHLY, CDR2 FYNNEI. CDR3 sequence reads: CASSEFGHSGNTIYF. The CDR3 DNA sequence: TGTGCCAGCAGTGAATTTGGGCACTCTGGAAACACCATATATTTT.

As DNA, the CDR3 is TGTGCCAGCAGCAACGGCCCGCAGAACAGGGCAGCTTTCTTT. The encoded protein is CASSNGPQNRAAFF. The chain is built from TRBV7-2 and TRBJ1-1, with a tentative D call TRBD1 (6 bases). Germline CDR1 SGHTA, CDR2 FQGNSA. V was clipped by 5 bases and J by 10 bases, with 20 bases between them. The CDR3 runs 14 residues.

The chain has TRBV11-1 and TRBJ1-5, with a possible D match to TRBD1 (6 bases). Germline V gene lookup returns CDR1 SGHAT and CDR2 FQDESV (reference sequence). The CDR3 contains 16 residues. Between the trimmed V and J ends, which lost 5 bases and 4 bases, there was a span of 18 bases. The CDR3 DNA follows: TGTGCCAGCAGCACCCGAACAGGGTCCTCTAATCAGCCCCAGCATTTT. Translating it yields CASSTRTGSSNQPQHF.

This chain joins TRBV10-3 and TRBJ2-5; possible D gene TRBD2, 6 bases. The length of the CDR3 is 12 residues. Looked up from germline, CDR1 is ENHRY and CDR2 is SYGVKD. V lost 6 bases to trimming and J lost 1 base, with 6 bases between them. The CDR3 sequence: CAIRGGQETQYF. CDR3 in DNA: TGTGCCATCAGGGGGGGCCAAGAGACCCAGTACTTC.

This chain uses TRBV19 with TRBJ2-5; a weak D match, TRBD2 (5 bases). The CDR3 is 14 residues long. Between the trimmed V and J ends, which lost 2 bases and 5 bases, there was a span of 12 bases. Per germline, CDR1 LNHDA and CDR2 SQIVND (reference sequence). The CDR3 sequence: CASSIRGAAETQYF. The CDR3 nucleotides read TGTGCCAGTAGTATACGGGGAGCAGCGGAGACCCAGTACTTC.

V and J are TRBV6-6 and TRBJ1-1; 7 bases line up with TRBD1. With 6 bases clipped from V and 3 bases from J, the junction kept 13 bases outside the gene matches. CDR3 length: 16 amino acids. Germline assignment: CDR1 MNHNY and CDR2 SVGAGI (reference sequence). The CDR3 bases are TGTGCCAGCAGCAAACAGGGGCCAGCGCCCCACACTGAAGCTTTCTTT. It codes for CASSKQGPAPHTEAFF.

This chain joins TRBV20-1 and TRBJ2-5; TRBD2 aligns across 11 bases. V lost 6 bases and J lost 14; bases outside the gene matches: 5. Germline assignment: CDR1 DFQATT and CDR2 SNEGSKA (reference sequence). This CDR3 region has 10 residues. DNA of the CDR3: TGCAGTGCCCCACTAGCGGGGGTTTACTTC. It specifies CSAPLAGVYF.

The V gene is TRBV7-2, the J gene TRBJ2-2, with 7 bases aligning to TRBD2. V shed 1 base and J 4 bases; nucleotides not matched to a gene: 6. Germline V gene sequence: CDR1 SGHTA, CDR2 FQGNSA. This CDR3 spans 16 amino acids. The CDR3 DNA follows: TGTGCCAGCAGCTTAGGTCCGGGGAGGGGCACCGGGGAGCTGTTTTTT. It translates to CASSLGPGRGTGELFF. Variable domain in full (rest from reference TRBV7-2 and TRBJ2-2): GAGVSQSPSNKVTEKGKDVELRCDPISGHTALYWYRQSLGQGLEFLIYFQGNSAPDKSGLPSDRFSAERTGGSVSTLTIQRTQQEDSAVYLCASSLGPGRGTGELFFGEGSRLTVL.

The chain uses TRBV19 and TRBJ2-6; D is uncertain. Germline CDR1 and CDR2: LNHDA and SQIVND (reference sequence). The CDR3 length is 16 residues. The V end lost 1 base, the J end lost 4 bases, and 11 bases lay between the germline ends. The CDR3 region has the DNA TGTGCCAGTAGTATAGCCGGTTTTGCGGGGGCCAACGTCCTGACTTTC. Protein sequence: CASSIAGFAGANVLTF.

The chain joins TRBV5-5 to TRBJ1-5; D not resolved. Germline V gives CDR1 SGHKS, CDR2 YYEKEE (reference sequence). Trimming stripped 0 bases from V and 0 bases from J, with 10 bases between. The CDR3 covers 16 residues. Here the CDR3 DNA reads TGTGCCAGCAGCTTGGGGCAGATACTTAGCAATCAGCCCCAGCATTTT. Encoded protein: CASSLGQILSNQPQHF.